The 13 T cell receptor beta chains below all came from one sample that was sequenced in a study of blood T cell repertoires in COVID-19. Sequenced by immunoSEQ multiplex PCR; TCRdb stores in-frame clones only, minus some. The sample consists of some 50,000 clones, around nine tenths of them appearing once. Input material: peripheral blood. The receptors here all came from a human donor in a cohort sampled during active COVID-19.

J is TRBJ2-3 and V is TRBV5-1; possibly TRBD1 for D (6 bases). Germline lookup yields CDR1 SGHRS and CDR2 YFSETQ. The ends were cut back, 1 base at V and 1 base at J, with 7 bases in the middle. The CDR3 is 14 residues long. The CDR3: CASSLTGRTDTQYF. The CDR3, as DNA: TGCGCCAGCAGCTTGACAGGGCGCACAGATACGCAGTATTTT.

This chain connects TRBV4-1 to TRBJ2-3, with TRBD2 matching over 11 bases. This CDR3 comprises 16 residues. The germline V gene encodes CDR1 MGHRA and CDR2 YSYEKL. V trimming: 4 bases; J trimming: 4 bases; junction bases outside the gene matches: 7. The CDR3 loop is CASSLASGGHPDTQYF. The DNA for the CDR3 is TGCGCCAGCAGCCTGGCTAGCGGGGGGCACCCAGATACGCAGTATTTT.

This clone was detected only once. This rearrangement joins TRBV11-2 to TRBJ2-7, with D unclear. Between the trimmed V and J ends, which lost 3 bases and 2 bases, there was a span of 8 bases. CDR1 and CDR2 (germline): SGHAT, FQNNGV. The length of the CDR3 is 13 residues. The DNA for the CDR3 is TGTGCCAGCAGCTTTCGGTCCCCCTACGAGCAGTACTTC. Amino acids: CASSFRSPYEQYF. The entire variable domain, with the rest obtained from reference TRBV11-2 and TRBJ2-7, is as follows: EAGVAQSPRYKIIEKRQSVAFWCNPISGHATLYWYQQILGQGPKLLIQFQNNGVVDDSQLPKDRFSAERLKGVDSTLKIQPAKLEDSAVYLCASSFRSPYEQYFGPGTRLTVT.

The rearrangement links TRBV12-5 to TRBJ2-2; no firm D call. V shed 5 bases and J shed 6 bases, with 7 bases lying between them. The CDR3 totals 12 residues. Germline V lookup: CDR1 LGHNT, CDR2 FRNRAP. As DNA, the CDR3 is TGTGCTAGTGGTCTCCCCCCCGGGGAGCTGTTTTTT. The encoded protein is CASGLPPGELFF.

V and J are TRBV10-2 and TRBJ1-2, with 7 bases lining up with TRBD1. Unmatched junction bases numbered 1, after V lost 2 bases and J lost 4 bases. The CDR3 covers 13 residues. Germline CDR1 reads WSHSY; CDR2 reads SAAADI. The CDR3 bases are TGCGCCAGCAGTGAGGCAGGGGGCTATGGCTACACCTTC. This codes for CASSEAGGYGYTF.

The chain links TRBV20-1 to TRBJ1-1; D is unclear. With 3 bases removed from V and 5 bases from J, the gap between germline ends came to 13 bases. CDR3 size: 13 residues. The germline V gene has CDR1 DFQATT and CDR2 SNEGSKA (reference sequence). The CDR3 loop reads CSASVGLWTEAFF. In DNA, the CDR3 is TGCAGTGCTAGTGTCGGGTTATGGACTGAAGCTTTCTTT.

J is TRBJ2-3 and V is TRBV4-2; 8 nucleotides align to TRBD2. Germline lookup yields CDR1 LGHNA and CDR2 YNFKEQ. V was clipped by 2 bases and J by 2 bases; unmatched bases: 6. This CDR3 comprises 16 residues. CDR3 sequence reads: CASSQPGGYNTDTQYF. Here the CDR3 DNA reads TGTGCCAGCAGCCAACCGGGGGGGTATAACACAGATACGCAGTATTTT.

The chain uses TRBV7-3 and TRBJ2-5, with TRBD2 matching 8 bases. The length of the CDR3 is 15 residues. CDR1 and CDR2 (germline): SGHTA, FQGTGA. The V gene end was trimmed by 2 bases and the J gene end by 2 bases; junction bases not matched to a gene: 4. This CDR3 is CASSLLAGGQETQYF. The CDR3 DNA follows: TGTGCCAGCAGCTTACTCGCGGGGGGTCAAGAGACCCAGTACTTC.

The rearrangement joins TRBV6-5 to TRBJ2-2; 10 bases align to TRBD1. The V gene's germline CDR1 is MNHEY and CDR2 SVGAGI. The ends lost 4 bases at V and 7 bases at J; junction bases unmatched: 9. The CDR3 runs 16 residues. The CDR3 region has the DNA TGTGCCAGCAGTTTTAGGACAGGGGGACGGGGCGGGGAGCTGTTTTTT. Translated: CASSFRTGGRGGELFF.

The J gene is TRBJ2-7, the V gene TRBV6-1; 12 bases fit TRBD2. The CDR3 has 15 residues. Germline CDR1 MNHNS, CDR2 SASEGT. V shed 3 bases and J 4 bases; nucleotides not matched to a gene: 4. CDR3 coding DNA: TGTGCCAGCAGTGACACGACTAGCGGGAGTTACGAGCAGTACTTC. It codes for CASSDTTSGSYEQYF.

The chain joins TRBV6-5 to TRBJ1-4; D may be TRBD1 (5 bases). The ends were cut back, 0 bases at V and 4 bases at J, with 12 bases in the middle. CDR3 size: 16 residues. Germline V gene lookup returns CDR1 MNHEY and CDR2 SVGAGI. This chain's CDR3 is CASSYSGLGVNEKLFF. The CDR3 region has the DNA TGTGCCAGCAGTTACTCAGGTCTAGGGGTTAATGAAAAACTGTTTTTT.

A single count supports this clone. This sequence joins TRBV5-1 and TRBJ1-4; D possibly corresponds to TRBD1 (6 bases). The germline gives CDR1 SGHRS, CDR2 YFSETQ. The V end was cut by 1 base, the J end by 0 bases, with 10 bases between. This CDR3 comprises 16 residues. CDR3 in DNA: TGCGCCAGCAGCTTGAATCCAGGGGCAACTAATGAAAAACTGTTTTTT. Translation: CASSLNPGATNEKLFF.

The V and J genes are TRBV2 and TRBJ2-2, with 8 bases that match TRBD1. The CDR3 covers 15 residues. The trim removed 8 bases at V and 5 bases at J, leaving 10 bases unmatched. Germline V lookup: CDR1 SNHLY, CDR2 FYNNEI. As DNA, the CDR3 is TGTGCCAGCGACCAACAGGGGGTCGGGACCGGGGAGCTGTTTTTT. Translation: CASDQQGVGTGELFF.